The entry that follows covers one T cell receptor beta chain sequence. Trimming removed 1 base from V and 6 bases from J, with 15 bases in between. Germline assignment: CDR1 SGHRS and CDR2 YFSETQ. CDR3 length equals 15 residues. The sample originates from a study of T cell responses to AZD1222 COVID-19 vaccine. Sequenced by immunoSEQ multiplex PCR; TCRdb stores in-frame clones only, minus some. The sample records 130,000 to 150,000 clones, around 90% being singletons. The rearrangement uses TRBV5-1 and TRBJ2-3; possible D gene TRBD2, 5 bases. Sequenced material: peripheral blood, taken on day 0 of AZD1222 vaccination. The sequence derives from an adult in good health. The CDR3 protein is CASSLTREPGDTQYF. DNA of the CDR3: TGCGCCAGCAGCTTGACGAGGGAGCCTGGGGATACGCAGTATTTT. The variable domain in full, with the rest retrieved from reference TRBV5-1 and TRBJ2-3, is KAGVTQTPRYLIKTRGQQVTLSCSPISGHRSVSWYQQTPGQGLQFLFEYFSETQRNKGNFPGRFSGRQFSNSRSEMNVSTLELGDSALYLCASSLTREPGDTQYFGPGTRLTVL.